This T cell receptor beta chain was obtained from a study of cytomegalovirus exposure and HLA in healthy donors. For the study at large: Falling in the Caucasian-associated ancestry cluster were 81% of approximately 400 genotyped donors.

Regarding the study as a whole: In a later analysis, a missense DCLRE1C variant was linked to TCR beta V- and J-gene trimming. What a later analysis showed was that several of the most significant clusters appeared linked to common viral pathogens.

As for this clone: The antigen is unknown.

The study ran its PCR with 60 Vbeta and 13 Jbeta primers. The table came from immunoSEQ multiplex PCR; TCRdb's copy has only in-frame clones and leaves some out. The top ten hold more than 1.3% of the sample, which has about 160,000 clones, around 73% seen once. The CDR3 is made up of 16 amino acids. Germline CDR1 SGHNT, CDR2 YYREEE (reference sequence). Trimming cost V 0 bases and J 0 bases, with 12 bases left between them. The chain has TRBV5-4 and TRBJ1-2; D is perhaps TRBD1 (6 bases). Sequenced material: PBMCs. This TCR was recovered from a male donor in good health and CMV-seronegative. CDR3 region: CASSLGGQGSNYGYTF. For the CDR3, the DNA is TGTGCCAGCAGCTTGGGGGGGCAGGGTTCTAACTATGGCTACACCTTC.